This T cell receptor (beta chain) is from a study of blood T cells in healthy people across ages. PCR was performed a second time for about 7 to 11 cycles using a sample-barcoded 5' primer and a J-beta primer mix. From the 5' RACE reads, TCRdb called clonotypes with MiXCR, one entry per CDR3 protein. The sample lists over 1,500,000 distinct CDR3 sequences, around 48% occurring once. Sequenced material: blood. The clonotype originates from a woman in her 40s in good health.

The DNA of the CDR3 is TGCAGCGTCACGCCGCGGAGGGCTACCACAGATACGCAGTATTTT. This codes for CSVTPRRATTDTQYF. The chain joins TRBV29-1 to TRBJ2-3, with D possibly TRBD2 on 6 matching bases. Trimming removed 6 bases from V and 2 bases from J, with 18 bases in between. CDR3 length: 15 residues. Germline lookup yields CDR1 SQVTM and CDR2 ANQGSEA.